The TCR beta chain described here comes from a study of blood T cells in healthy people across ages. Notes on the study in general: Age showed a roughly linear inverse relationship with TCR beta diversity per million T cells. Diversity estimates drawn from one million T cells were deemed underestimates.

Each of the donors had 9 to 10 milliliters of peripheral blood drawn into EDTA-treated Vacutainer tubes. CDR1 and CDR2 from the germline V gene are MNHEY and SMNVEV (reference sequence). The CDR3 is made up of 16 amino acids. The J segment lost 4 bases and the V segment lost 7 bases, leaving 10 bases of the junction unmatched. A second PCR, run for roughly 7 to 11 cycles, used a sample-barcoded 5' primer plus a J-beta primer mix. From the 5' RACE reads, TCRdb called clonotypes with MiXCR, one entry per CDR3 protein. The sample records about 730,000 distinct CDR3 sequences, approximately 43% being singletons. Worth noting for this clonotype: Its antigen is still unknown.

The sequencing input was blood. This receptor was obtained from a woman aged 55-75 years in good health. The V call is TRBV27, the J call TRBJ2-3; 11 bases are shared with TRBD2. This CDR3 reads CASTHGSGRASDTQYF. The CDR3 coding sequence is TGTGCCAGCACCCACGGTAGCGGGAGGGCATCAGATACGCAGTATTTT.